This TCR beta chain emerged from a study of blood T cell repertoires in COVID-19. Trimming pared 0 bases from V and 6 bases from J, leaving 6 bases between. Germline CDR1 KGHSH, CDR2 LQKENI. This CDR3 has 13 amino acids. Only in-frame clones appear in the TCRdb table, and some are missing; sequencing was by immunoSEQ multiplex PCR. The data contain a few hundred thousand clones, roughly four fifths of them singletons. This TCR derives from a woman aged 50 to 65 who had recovered from COVID-19. This chain links TRBV18 with TRBJ2-1; no clear D. The sequenced sample consisted of PBMCs or T cells enriched from blood (not recorded which). The CDR3 here is CASSPPNSNEQFF. In nucleotides, the CDR3 is TGTGCCAGCTCACCACCGAACAGCAATGAGCAGTTCTTC.